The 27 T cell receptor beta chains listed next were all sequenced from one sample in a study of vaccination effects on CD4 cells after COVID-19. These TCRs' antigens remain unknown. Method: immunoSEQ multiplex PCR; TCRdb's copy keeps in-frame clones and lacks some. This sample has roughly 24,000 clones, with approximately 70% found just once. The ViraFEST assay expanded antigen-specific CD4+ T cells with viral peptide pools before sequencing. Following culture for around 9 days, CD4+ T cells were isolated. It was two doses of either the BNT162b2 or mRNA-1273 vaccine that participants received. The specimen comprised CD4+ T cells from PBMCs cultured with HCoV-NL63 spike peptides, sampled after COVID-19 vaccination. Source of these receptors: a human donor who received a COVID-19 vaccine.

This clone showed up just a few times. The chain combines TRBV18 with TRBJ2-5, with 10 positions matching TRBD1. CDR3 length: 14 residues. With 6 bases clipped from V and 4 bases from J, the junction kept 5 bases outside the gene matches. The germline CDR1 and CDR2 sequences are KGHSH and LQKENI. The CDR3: CASSQTGGVETQYF. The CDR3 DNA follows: TGTGCCAGCTCCCAGACAGGGGGCGTAGAGACCCAGTACTTC.

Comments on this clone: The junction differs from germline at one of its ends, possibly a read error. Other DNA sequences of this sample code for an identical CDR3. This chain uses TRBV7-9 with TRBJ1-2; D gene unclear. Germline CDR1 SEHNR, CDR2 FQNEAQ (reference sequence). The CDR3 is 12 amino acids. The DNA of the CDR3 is TGTGCCAGCAGTTTAGAGGGATATGGCTACACCTTC. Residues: CASSLEGYGYTF.

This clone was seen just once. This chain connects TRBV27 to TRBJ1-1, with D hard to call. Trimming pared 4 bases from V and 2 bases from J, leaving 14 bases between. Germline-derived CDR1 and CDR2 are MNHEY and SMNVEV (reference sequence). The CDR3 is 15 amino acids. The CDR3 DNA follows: TGTGCCAGCAGTTATTTTGGAGGGAGCAACACTGAAGCTTTCTTT. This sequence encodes CASSYFGGSNTEAFF.

CDR3 in amino acids: CASSRDRALYF. The CDR3 nucleotides read TGTGCCAGCAGCCGTGACAGGGCTCTGTACTTC. V and J are TRBV7-9 and TRBJ2-7; 7 nucleotides agree with TRBD1. There are 11 residues in the CDR3. Germline V gives CDR1 SEHNR, CDR2 FQNEAQ (reference sequence). The junction had 7 bases not matched to a gene; V was cut back by 5 bases and J by 12 bases.

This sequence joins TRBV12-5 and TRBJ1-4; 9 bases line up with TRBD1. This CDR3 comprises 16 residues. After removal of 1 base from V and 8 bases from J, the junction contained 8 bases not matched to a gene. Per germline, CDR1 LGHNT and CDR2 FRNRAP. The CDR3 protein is CASGLAHRGRGEKLFF. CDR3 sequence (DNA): TGTGCTAGTGGTTTGGCTCACAGGGGGCGCGGGGAAAAACTGTTTTTT.

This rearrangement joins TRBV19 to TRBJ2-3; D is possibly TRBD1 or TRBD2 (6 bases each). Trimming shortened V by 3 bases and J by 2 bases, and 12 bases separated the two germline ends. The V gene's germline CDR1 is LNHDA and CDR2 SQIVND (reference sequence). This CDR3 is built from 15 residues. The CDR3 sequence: CASSIGGGDTDTQYF. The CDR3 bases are TGTGCCAGTAGTATCGGAGGGGGAGACACAGATACGCAGTATTTT.

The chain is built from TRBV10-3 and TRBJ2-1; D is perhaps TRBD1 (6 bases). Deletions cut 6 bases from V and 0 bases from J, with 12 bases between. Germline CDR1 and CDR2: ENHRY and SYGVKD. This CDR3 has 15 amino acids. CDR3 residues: CAIRPGQSSYNEQFF. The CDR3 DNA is TGTGCCATCAGGCCCGGACAGAGCTCCTACAATGAGCAGTTCTTC.

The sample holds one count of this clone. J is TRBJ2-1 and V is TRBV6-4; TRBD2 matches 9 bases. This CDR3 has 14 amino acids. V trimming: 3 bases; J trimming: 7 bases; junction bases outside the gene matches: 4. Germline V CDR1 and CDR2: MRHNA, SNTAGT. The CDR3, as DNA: TGTGCCAGCAGTGAGGCGGGGGGGCCTAATGAGCAGTTCTTC. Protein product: CASSEAGGPNEQFF.

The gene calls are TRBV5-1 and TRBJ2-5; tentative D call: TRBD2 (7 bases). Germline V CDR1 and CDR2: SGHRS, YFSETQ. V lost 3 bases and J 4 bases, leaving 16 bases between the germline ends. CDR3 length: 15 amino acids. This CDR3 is CASSSGGGGVETQYF. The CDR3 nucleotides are TGCGCCAGCAGCTCTGGGGGGGGCGGTGTAGAGACCCAGTACTTC.

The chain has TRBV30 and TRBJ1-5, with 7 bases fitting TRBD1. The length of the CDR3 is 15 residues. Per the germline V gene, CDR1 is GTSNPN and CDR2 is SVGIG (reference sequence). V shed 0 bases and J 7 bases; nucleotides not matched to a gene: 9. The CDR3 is CAWSVSGGGGQPQHF. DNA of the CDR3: TGTGCCTGGAGTGTATCTGGAGGGGGCGGACAGCCCCAGCATTTT.

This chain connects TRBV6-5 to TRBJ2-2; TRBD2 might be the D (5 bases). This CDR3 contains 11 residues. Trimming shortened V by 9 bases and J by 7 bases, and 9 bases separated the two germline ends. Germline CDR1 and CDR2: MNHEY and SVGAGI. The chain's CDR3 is CASAGNGELFF. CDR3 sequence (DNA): TGTGCCAGTGCGGGTAACGGGGAGCTGTTTTTT.

The CDR3 reads CASSSGGRTEAFF. The CDR3 DNA reads TGTGCCAGCAGCTCCGGGGGAAGGACTGAAGCTTTCTTT. The chain joins TRBV7-9 to TRBJ1-1, with TRBD1 as a possible D gene (5 bases). With 4 bases removed from V and 5 bases from J, the gap between germline ends came to 11 bases. Germline values: CDR1 SEHNR, CDR2 FQNEAQ (reference sequence). This CDR3 is 13 amino acids long.

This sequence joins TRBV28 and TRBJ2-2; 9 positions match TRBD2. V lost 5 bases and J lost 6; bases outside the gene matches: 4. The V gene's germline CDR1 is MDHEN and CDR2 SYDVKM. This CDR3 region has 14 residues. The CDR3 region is CASSLAGRAGELFF. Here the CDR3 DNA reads TGTGCCAGCAGTCTAGCGGGAAGGGCCGGGGAGCTGTTTTTT. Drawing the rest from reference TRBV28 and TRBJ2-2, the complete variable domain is DVKVTQSSRYLVKRTGEKVFLECVQDMDHENMFWYRQDPGLGLRLIYFSYDVKMKEKGDIPEGYSVSREKKERFSLILESASTNQTSMYLCASSLAGRAGELFFGEGSRLTVL.

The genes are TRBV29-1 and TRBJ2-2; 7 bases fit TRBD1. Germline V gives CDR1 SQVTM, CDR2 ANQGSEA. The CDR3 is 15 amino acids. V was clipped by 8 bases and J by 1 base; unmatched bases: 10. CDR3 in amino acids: CSPTRDRKNTGELFF. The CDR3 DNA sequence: TGCAGCCCTACGAGGGACAGAAAGAACACCGGGGAGCTGTTTTTT.

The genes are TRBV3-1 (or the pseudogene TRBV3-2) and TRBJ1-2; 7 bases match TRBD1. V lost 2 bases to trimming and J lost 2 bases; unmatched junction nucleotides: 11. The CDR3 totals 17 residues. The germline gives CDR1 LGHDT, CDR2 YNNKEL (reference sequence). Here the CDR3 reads CASSQSSLGQANYGYTF. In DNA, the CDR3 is TGTGCCAGCAGCCAATCTTCCCTCGGACAGGCCAACTATGGCTACACCTTC.

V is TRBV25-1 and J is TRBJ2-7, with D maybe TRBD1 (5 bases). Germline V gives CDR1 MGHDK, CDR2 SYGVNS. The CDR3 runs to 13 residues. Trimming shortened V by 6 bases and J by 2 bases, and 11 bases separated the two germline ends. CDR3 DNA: TGTGCCAGCAGCGAAGGGGTGGCCTACGAGCAGTACTTC. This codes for CASSEGVAYEQYF.

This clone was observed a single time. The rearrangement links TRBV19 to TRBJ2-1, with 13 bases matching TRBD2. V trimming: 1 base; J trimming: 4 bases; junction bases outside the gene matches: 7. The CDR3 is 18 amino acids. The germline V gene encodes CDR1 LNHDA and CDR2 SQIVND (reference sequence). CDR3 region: CASSIALAGGLIYNEQFF. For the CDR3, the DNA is TGTGCCAGTAGTATAGCACTAGCGGGAGGGCTAATTTACAATGAGCAGTTCTTC.

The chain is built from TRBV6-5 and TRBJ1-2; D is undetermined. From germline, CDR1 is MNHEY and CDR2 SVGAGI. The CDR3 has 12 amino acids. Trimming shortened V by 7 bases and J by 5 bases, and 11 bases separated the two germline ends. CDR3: CASTRYQYGYTF. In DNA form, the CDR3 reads TGTGCCAGCACCCGATACCAGTATGGCTACACCTTC.

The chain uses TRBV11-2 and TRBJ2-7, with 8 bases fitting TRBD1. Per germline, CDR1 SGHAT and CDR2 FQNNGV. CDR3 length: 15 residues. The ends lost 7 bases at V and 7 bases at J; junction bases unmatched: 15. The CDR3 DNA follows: TGTGCCAGCACCCAAGTTGACAGGGGCCAGGGGGAGCAGTACTTC. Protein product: CASTQVDRGQGEQYF.

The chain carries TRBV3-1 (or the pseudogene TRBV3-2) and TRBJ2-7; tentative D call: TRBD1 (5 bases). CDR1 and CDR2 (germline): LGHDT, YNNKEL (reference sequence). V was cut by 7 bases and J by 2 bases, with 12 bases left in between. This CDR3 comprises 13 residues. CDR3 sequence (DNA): TGTGCCAGCACCGAAACAGGCGCCTACGAGCAGTACTTC. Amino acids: CASTETGAYEQYF.

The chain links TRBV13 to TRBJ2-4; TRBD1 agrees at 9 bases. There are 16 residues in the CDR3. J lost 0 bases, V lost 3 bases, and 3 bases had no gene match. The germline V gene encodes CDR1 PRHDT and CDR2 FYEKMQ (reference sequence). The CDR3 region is CASSFYRGLAKNIQYF. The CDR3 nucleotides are TGTGCCAGCAGCTTCTACAGGGGGCTAGCCAAAAACATTCAGTACTTC.

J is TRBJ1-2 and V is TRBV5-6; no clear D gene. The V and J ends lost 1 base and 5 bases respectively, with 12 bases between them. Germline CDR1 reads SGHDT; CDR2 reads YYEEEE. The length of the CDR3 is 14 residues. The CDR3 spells CASSLSGRRYGYTF. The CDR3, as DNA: TGTGCCAGCAGCTTGTCTGGCAGGAGGTATGGCTACACCTTC.

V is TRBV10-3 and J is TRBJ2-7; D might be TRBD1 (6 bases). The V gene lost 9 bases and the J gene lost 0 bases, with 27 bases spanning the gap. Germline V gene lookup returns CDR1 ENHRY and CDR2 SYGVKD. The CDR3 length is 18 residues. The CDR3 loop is CAMNIPIDRIPHSYEQYF. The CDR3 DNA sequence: TGTGCCATGAATATCCCCATCGACAGGATACCACACTCCTACGAGCAGTACTTC.

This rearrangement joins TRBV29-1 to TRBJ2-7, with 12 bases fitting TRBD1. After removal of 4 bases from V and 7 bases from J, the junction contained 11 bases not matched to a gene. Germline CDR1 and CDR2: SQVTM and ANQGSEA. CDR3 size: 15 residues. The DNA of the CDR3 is TGCAGCGTTGCGGGACAGGGGGCCCGAAGTGTTGAGCAGTACTTC. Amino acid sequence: CSVAGQGARSVEQYF.

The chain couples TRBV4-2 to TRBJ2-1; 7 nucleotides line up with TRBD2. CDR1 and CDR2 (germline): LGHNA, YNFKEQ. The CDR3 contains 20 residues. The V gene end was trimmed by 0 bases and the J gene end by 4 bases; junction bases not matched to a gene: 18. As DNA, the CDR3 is TGTGCCAGCAGCCAAGACCCTGCTGGAATTGGACTAGTTAGTTACAATGAGCAGTTCTTC. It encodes CASSQDPAGIGLVSYNEQFF.

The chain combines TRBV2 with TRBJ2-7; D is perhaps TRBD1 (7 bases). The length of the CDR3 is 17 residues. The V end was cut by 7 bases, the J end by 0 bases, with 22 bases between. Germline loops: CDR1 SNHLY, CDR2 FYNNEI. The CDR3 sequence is CASTQTGSSGSSYEQYF. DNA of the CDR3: TGTGCCAGCACCCAGACAGGGAGTAGCGGATCCTCCTACGAGCAGTACTTC.

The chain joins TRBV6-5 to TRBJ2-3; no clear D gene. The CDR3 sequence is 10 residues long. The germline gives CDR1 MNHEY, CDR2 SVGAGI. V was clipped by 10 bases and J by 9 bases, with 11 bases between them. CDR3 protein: CAILDGTQYF. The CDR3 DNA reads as TGTGCCATTCTAGACGGGACGCAGTATTTT.